Each of the 18 T cell receptor beta chains below was sequenced from the same sample in a study of Ad26.COV2.S vaccination and SARS-CoV-2 variants. Treatment noted: about 20 received Ad26.COV2.S at low or high dose, single or two shots; about 5 received placebo; per-sample allocation not given. The samples date from day 63 after the first vaccine or placebo injection. Clones were sequenced by immunoSEQ multiplex PCR, and TCRdb holds only the in-frame ones, with some missing. The sample yields almost 400,000 clones, around nine tenths seen once. This specimen consisted of peripheral blood, obtained in a trial of Ad26.COV2.S vaccine versus placebo. These receptors were taken from a person aged 18 to 65 who received the Ad26.COV2.S COVID-19 vaccine or a placebo.

This clone was seen at least ten times. The chain uses TRBV28 and TRBJ1-2; D is unclear. CDR3 size: 16 residues. V gave up 2 bases and J gave up 7 bases, with 20 bases separating them. Germline V gene data show CDR1 as MDHEN and CDR2 as SYDVKM. The DNA of the CDR3 is TGTGCCAGCAGTTTACCCTGGGGAAGAGACTATGGTGGCTACACCTTC. This sequence encodes CASSLPWGRDYGGYTF.

This chain connects TRBV4-1 to TRBJ1-1, with 10 bases fitting TRBD1. This CDR3 has 16 residues. Germline loops: CDR1 MGHRA, CDR2 YSYEKL. Unmatched junction bases numbered 3, after V lost 1 base and J lost 1 base. In DNA, the CDR3 is TGCGCCAGCAGCCAAGGACAGGGGGCTACGAACACTGAAGCTTTCTTT. Protein sequence: CASSQGQGATNTEAFF.

The CDR3 loop reads CATSTGAQNTGELFF. The CDR3 DNA follows: TGTGCCACCAGCACTGGGGCCCAAAACACCGGGGAGCTGTTTTTT. The chain links TRBV15 to TRBJ2-2; weak D call: TRBD1 (5 bases). V was trimmed by 4 bases and J by 2 bases, leaving 11 bases between them. The CDR3 length is 15 residues. CDR1 LNHNV and CDR2 YYDKDF come from the germline V gene (reference sequence). Filled out from reference TRBV15 and TRBJ2-2, the complete variable domain reads DAMVIQNPRYQVTQFGKPVTLSCSQTLNHNVMYWYQQKSSQAPKLLFHYYDKDFNNEADTPDNFQSRRPNTSFCFLDIRSPGLGDTAMYLCATSTGAQNTGELFFGEGSRLTVL.

J is TRBJ2-1 and V is TRBV2; 12 bases fit TRBD2. This CDR3 spans 14 amino acids. The ends lost 7 bases at V and 7 bases at J; junction bases unmatched: 5. CDR1 and CDR2 (germline): SNHLY, FYNNEI. The CDR3: CASKETSGSNEQFF. The CDR3 region has the DNA TGTGCCAGCAAAGAGACTAGCGGGAGTAATGAGCAGTTCTTC.

The J gene is TRBJ1-4, the V gene TRBV5-1, with TRBD1 identical over 9 bases. V lost 4 bases and J lost 4; bases outside the gene matches: 5. The length of the CDR3 is 15 residues. Germline assignment: CDR1 SGHRS and CDR2 YFSETQ. CDR3 sequence: CASSIQGAINEKLFF. CDR3 in DNA: TGCGCCAGCAGCATACAGGGGGCGATTAATGAAAAACTGTTTTTT.

The rearrangement joins TRBV19 to TRBJ1-1; 8 bases are shared with TRBD1. Germline V CDR1 and CDR2: LNHDA, SQIVND (reference sequence). V was clipped by 8 bases and J by 6 bases; unmatched bases: 11. The CDR3 consists of 14 residues. CDR3 sequence reads: CASGRTGISSEAFF. For the CDR3, the DNA is TGTGCCAGTGGGAGGACAGGGATCAGTTCTGAAGCTTTCTTT.

V gene TRBV27 combines with J gene TRBJ1-2; 8 positions match TRBD1. The J segment lost 6 bases and the V segment lost 7 bases, leaving 4 bases of the junction unmatched. CDR1 is MNHEY and CDR2 is SMNVEV in the germline V gene (reference sequence). The CDR3 is 12 residues long. This CDR3 reads CASTGGGDGYTF. CDR3 sequence (DNA): TGTGCCAGCACAGGGGGCGGAGATGGCTACACCTTC.

V is TRBV6-4 and J is TRBJ1-5; D gene ambiguous. This CDR3 is 13 amino acids long. The V gene's germline CDR1 is MRHNA and CDR2 SNTAGT. Trimming shortened V by 3 bases and J by 6 bases, and 9 bases separated the two germline ends. CDR3 sequence reads: CASSETEGQPQHF. The CDR3 region has the DNA TGTGCCAGCAGTGAAACAGAAGGTCAGCCCCAGCATTTT.

This chain uses TRBV6-2 or TRBV6-3 with TRBJ1-1; D remains ambiguous. Germline V CDR1 and CDR2: MNHEY, SVGEGT. The CDR3 covers 12 residues. Deletions cut 0 bases from V and 6 bases from J, with 5 bases between. Here the CDR3 reads CASSYSGSEAFF. The CDR3 DNA reads TGTGCCAGCAGTTACTCAGGATCTGAAGCTTTCTTT.

The genes are TRBV5-1 and TRBJ1-1; D is uncertain. V was clipped by 3 bases and J by 1 base, with 10 bases between them. Per the germline V gene, CDR1 is SGHRS and CDR2 is YFSETQ. The CDR3 has 14 residues. CDR3 coding DNA: TGCGCCAGCAGCTCGGACGGTCGGAACACTGAAGCTTTCTTT. Protein product: CASSSDGRNTEAFF.

The rearrangement uses TRBV7-9 and TRBJ2-1; 9 bases match TRBD1. There are 15 residues in the CDR3. The J segment lost 3 bases and the V segment lost 3 bases, leaving 3 bases of the junction unmatched. Germline-derived CDR1 and CDR2 are SEHNR and FQNEAQ (reference sequence). This chain's CDR3 is CASSFGQGIYNEQFF. CDR3 bases: TGTGCCAGCAGCTTCGGACAGGGGATCTACAATGAGCAGTTCTTC.

CDR3 region: CASSPQGGQTGYEQYF. In nucleotides, the CDR3 is TGTGCCAGCTCACCACAAGGTGGCCAAACAGGCTACGAGCAGTACTTC. The rearrangement uses TRBV18 and TRBJ2-7; TRBD1 might be the D (5 bases). Germline values: CDR1 KGHSH, CDR2 LQKENI. This CDR3 has 16 amino acids. Deletions cut 1 base from V and 3 bases from J, with 16 bases between.

The genes are TRBV4-1 and TRBJ2-7; 7 bases align to TRBD2. CDR3 length: 17 residues. Germline loops: CDR1 MGHRA, CDR2 YSYEKL. V was clipped by 4 bases and J by 7 bases; unmatched bases: 19. CDR3 nucleotide sequence: TGCGCCAGCAGCCCCCTGGACATCGGGGGGAGGCTGTGGGAGCAGTACTTC. Its translation: CASSPLDIGGRLWEQYF.

V gene TRBV7-9 combines with J gene TRBJ2-2, with TRBD2 matching 16 bases. V was pared by 2 bases and J by 1 base, with 4 bases of the junction left unmatched. This CDR3 has 19 residues. The germline gives CDR1 SEHNR, CDR2 FQNEAQ (reference sequence). This CDR3 reads CASSLSGLAGGLNTGELFF. The CDR3 DNA is TGTGCCAGCAGCTTATCGGGACTAGCGGGAGGGCTGAACACCGGGGAGCTGTTTTTT.

This chain's CDR3 is CASLYTYNEQFF. The CDR3 DNA reads TGTGCCAGCCTCTACACCTACAATGAGCAGTTCTTC. The chain employs TRBV12-3 or TRBV12-4 and TRBJ2-1; D uncertain. Trimming removed 8 bases at V and 2 bases at J, with 7 bases between. This CDR3 region has 12 residues.

This rearrangement joins TRBV4-2 to TRBJ2-1; TRBD2 aligns across 12 bases. J lost 8 bases, V lost 2 bases, and 13 bases had no gene match. This CDR3 is built from 18 residues. From germline, CDR1 is LGHNA and CDR2 YNFKEQ. This chain's CDR3 is CASSQISSGRAPHDEQFF. The CDR3 coding sequence is TGTGCCAGCAGCCAAATTTCTAGCGGGAGGGCCCCCCACGATGAGCAGTTCTTC.

The chain employs TRBV27 and TRBJ2-7; D is undetermined. Germline lookup yields CDR1 MNHEY and CDR2 SMNVEV (reference sequence). Trimming removed 8 bases at V and 1 base at J, with 12 bases between. The CDR3 is 13 residues long. The CDR3 reads CASPTPGSYEQYF. The DNA for the CDR3 is TGTGCCAGCCCTACCCCCGGGTCCTACGAGCAGTACTTC.

This clone was seen just once. The CDR3 nucleotides are TGTGCCAGCAGTGAACTTAACTATGGCTACACCTTC. It translates to CASSELNYGYTF. This chain links TRBV12-3 or TRBV12-4 with TRBJ1-2; no definite D call. The CDR3 is made up of 12 amino acids. V lost 5 bases and J 1 base, leaving 5 bases between the germline ends.